These 14 T cell receptor beta chains came from one sample sequenced in a study of shared clonotypes between healthy human individuals. The naive CD8 fraction comprised CD45RO-negative cells positively selected for CCR7 and excluded terminally differentiated effector memory CD45RA+ cells. Sequencing used immunoSEQ multiplex PCR; TCRdb keeps in-frame clones, though not all of them. Seen here are around 1,900,000 clones, roughly 93% observed once, and the top ten hold 1.5% to 2%. Specimen: naive CD8+ T cells from PBMCs. Receptors were obtained from a young man in good health. Some clones in this sample may be carry-over from other donors' samples.

The chain uses TRBV6-5 and TRBJ2-3; D gene uncertain. V dropped 7 bases and J dropped 4 bases, with 15 bases sitting between them. Germline CDR1 reads MNHEY; CDR2 reads SVGAGI. This CDR3 comprises 14 residues. CDR3 amino acids: CASTERAGADTQYF. CDR3 coding DNA: TGTGCCAGCACCGAACGGGCCGGCGCAGATACGCAGTATTTT.

This rearrangement joins TRBV7-9 to TRBJ2-2; TRBD2 aligns across 11 bases. The CDR3 consists of 17 residues. Per the germline V gene, CDR1 is SEHNR and CDR2 is FQNEAQ (reference sequence). With 5 bases clipped from V and 6 bases from J, the junction kept 11 bases outside the gene matches. CDR3 DNA: TGTGCCAGCAGCCCCCGCTCTAGCGGGAGGCAATCCGGGGAGCTGTTTTTT. Translated, it gives CASSPRSSGRQSGELFF. The full variable domain, completed using reference TRBV7-9 and TRBJ2-2, is DTGVSQNPRHKITKRGQNVTFRCDPISEHNRLYWYRQTLGQGPEFLTYFQNEAQLEKSRLLSDRFSAERPKGSFSTLEIQRTEQGDSAMYLCASSPRSSGRQSGELFFGEGSRLTVL.

The chain uses TRBV4-1 and TRBJ1-4; the D gene is possibly TRBD1 (5 bases). The CDR3 extends over 17 amino acids. Germline assignment: CDR1 MGHRA and CDR2 YSYEKL. V was cut by 1 base and J by 4 bases, with 16 bases left in between. The CDR3 region is CASSQVARDRLNEKLFF. Here the CDR3 DNA reads TGCGCCAGCAGCCAAGTCGCTCGAGACAGACTTAATGAAAAACTGTTTTTT.

This clone turned up a few times. V and J are TRBV7-3 and TRBJ2-2, with 10 bases that match TRBD2. The V gene end was trimmed by 3 bases and the J gene end by 7 bases; junction bases not matched to a gene: 14. Germline V CDR1 and CDR2: SGHTA, FQGTGA. The CDR3 is 18 amino acids. The CDR3 DNA reads as TGTGCCAGCAGCTTGAATTCCGTCGGGCTAGCGGGAGTCGGGGAGCTGTTTTTT. It codes for CASSLNSVGLAGVGELFF.

This clone was found a few times. The chain couples TRBV6-5 to TRBJ2-1; weak D call: TRBD2 (6 bases). Germline CDR1 reads MNHEY; CDR2 reads SVGAGI. The CDR3 consists of 12 residues. Trimming took 8 bases from V and 6 from J, leaving 11 bases between them. This chain's CDR3 is CASGTVRNEQFF. The DNA for the CDR3 is TGTGCCAGCGGGACTGTTCGCAATGAGCAGTTCTTC.

The V and J genes are TRBV7-9 and TRBJ1-4; the D is unclear. The CDR3 covers 15 residues. V was trimmed by 8 bases and J by 0 bases, leaving 13 bases between them. Per germline, CDR1 SEHNR and CDR2 FQNEAQ (reference sequence). The CDR3 region has the DNA TGTGCCAGCCCTAGGCTGGGGACAACTAATGAAAAACTGTTTTTT. Translating gives CASPRLGTTNEKLFF.

CDR3: CASSYGPGGRGLEQFF. CDR3 DNA sequence: TGTGCCAGCAGTTACGGTCCCGGGGGGAGGGGCCTTGAGCAGTTCTTC. This chain joins TRBV6-5 and TRBJ2-1; 7 bases match TRBD2. V lost 2 bases, J lost 9 bases, and 13 bases stayed unmatched. The CDR3 extends over 16 amino acids. The V gene's germline CDR1 is MNHEY and CDR2 SVGAGI.

The CDR3 DNA is TGTGCCACCTTCCCACAGGGATATAGCAATCAGCCCCAGCATTTT. Translation gives CATFPQGYSNQPQHF. The rearrangement uses TRBV6-1 and TRBJ1-5; tentative D call: TRBD1 (6 bases). V lost 10 bases and J lost 0, with 16 bases in between. Germline V gene sequence: CDR1 MNHNS, CDR2 SASEGT. This CDR3 has 15 amino acids.

The rearrangement uses TRBV7-2 and TRBJ2-7, with 9 bases identical to TRBD2. The V segment lost 3 bases and the J segment 4 bases; nucleotides outside the gene matches: 7. Germline CDR1 reads SGHTA; CDR2 reads FQGNSA. CDR3 length: 15 amino acids. CDR3 protein: CASSLLSGGAYEQYF. CDR3 sequence (DNA): TGTGCCAGCAGCTTGCTTAGCGGGGGAGCATACGAGCAGTACTTC.

V is TRBV9 and J is TRBJ2-7; 7 nucleotides agree with TRBD2. Trimming removed 1 base from V and 2 bases from J; junction bases left unmatched: 6. Germline V lookup: CDR1 SGDLS, CDR2 YYNGEE. The CDR3 is 15 residues long. DNA for the CDR3: TGTGCCAGCAGCGTAACGGCGGGAGAACCCTACGAGCAGTACTTC. This gives the protein CASSVTAGEPYEQYF.

The gene calls are TRBV19 and TRBJ2-1, with D tentatively TRBD2 (6 bases). CDR3 length: 15 amino acids. In germline, CDR1 is LNHDA, CDR2 SQIVND (reference sequence). V gave up 6 bases and J gave up 0 bases, with 12 bases separating them. CDR3 sequence: CASSLAVLSYNEQFF. The CDR3 DNA reads as TGTGCCAGTAGCTTAGCGGTTCTCTCCTACAATGAGCAGTTCTTC.

The rearrangement uses TRBV18 and TRBJ2-7; D gene unclear. The ends were cut back, 0 bases at V and 3 bases at J, with 12 bases in the middle. This CDR3 contains 15 residues. Germline lookup yields CDR1 KGHSH and CDR2 LQKENI. In nucleotides, the CDR3 is TGTGCCAGCTCACCACCCGCAGATGAAGACTACGAGCAGTACTTC. Its translation: CASSPPADEDYEQYF.

This rearrangement joins TRBV29-1 to TRBJ2-1; TRBD2 agrees at 12 bases. V dropped 6 bases and J dropped 7; count of bases not matched to a gene: 7. CDR1 and CDR2 (germline): SQVTM, ANQGSEA. This CDR3 region has 14 residues. The CDR3 region is CSVLTSGSVNEQFF. CDR3 coding DNA: TGCAGCGTGTTGACTAGCGGGAGTGTAAATGAGCAGTTCTTC.

The rearrangement joins TRBV28 to TRBJ2-1; D gene ambiguous. The germline V gene encodes CDR1 MDHEN and CDR2 SYDVKM. CDR3 length equals 13 residues. V was shortened by 3 bases and J by 9 bases, with 12 bases between the two germline ends. The CDR3 loop is CASSLSPVGEQFF. DNA for the CDR3: TGTGCCAGCAGTTTGAGTCCGGTCGGTGAGCAGTTCTTC.